This passage covers 32 T cell receptor beta chains from one sample sequenced in a study of T cells after somatic rescue of genetic block. Sequencing used immunoSEQ multiplex PCR; TCRdb keeps in-frame clones, though not all of them. The profile shows about 8,000 clones, 75% to 90% of them singletons. The sequenced material came from peripheral blood mononuclear cells (PBMCs). These TCRs come from a boy aged 5-17 years.

V is TRBV29-1 and J is TRBJ1-1; D is possibly TRBD1 (5 bases). The germline CDR1 and CDR2 sequences are SQVTM and ANQGSEA. The V and J ends lost 8 bases and 0 bases respectively, with 16 bases between them. This CDR3 comprises 14 residues. CDR3 residues: CSSDGGGMNTEAFF. For the CDR3, the DNA is TGCAGCTCTGATGGGGGGGGGATGAACACTGAAGCTTTCTTT.

This sequence joins TRBV4-2 and TRBJ2-5, with a possible D match to TRBD2 (6 bases). The CDR3 loop spans 15 amino acids. The germline V gene has CDR1 LGHNA and CDR2 YNFKEQ. Trimming took 0 bases from V and 5 from J, leaving 13 bases between them. The CDR3 loop reads CASSQDRRGWETQYF. The CDR3 DNA reads as TGTGCCAGCAGCCAAGATAGGAGGGGCTGGGAGACCCAGTACTTC.

The J gene is TRBJ1-6, the V gene TRBV7-2; the D gene is possibly TRBD1 (5 bases). Trimming cost V 2 bases and J 10 bases, with 15 bases left between them. The CDR3 is 15 residues long. Germline V gene data show CDR1 as SGHTA and CDR2 as FQGNSA. CDR3 amino acids: CASSLSPQGGSPLHF. The CDR3 DNA follows: TGTGCCAGCAGCTTATCACCGCAGGGAGGATCACCCCTCCACTTT.

The V gene is TRBV6-1, the J gene TRBJ1-1; no clear D. Per germline, CDR1 MNHNS and CDR2 SASEGT. The CDR3 runs 10 residues. V was pared by 5 bases and J by 4 bases, with 2 bases between. Here the CDR3 DNA reads TGTGCCAGCAGTACCACTGAAGCTTTCTTT. Translating gives CASSTTEAFF.

A few counts support this clone. V gene TRBV14 combines with J gene TRBJ1-1; maybe TRBD1 (5 bases). Trimming pared 1 base from V and 8 bases from J, leaving 17 bases between. The CDR3 consists of 15 residues. The germline V gene has CDR1 SGHDN and CDR2 FVKESK. The chain's CDR3 is CASSQVQTVPEEAFF. In DNA form, the CDR3 reads TGTGCCAGCAGCCAAGTCCAGACAGTCCCCGAAGAAGCTTTCTTT.

V and J are TRBV7-2 and TRBJ2-1; 11 bases are a match to TRBD2. The germline V gene encodes CDR1 SGHTA and CDR2 FQGNSA. With 5 bases clipped from V and 6 bases from J, the junction kept 6 bases outside the gene matches. This CDR3 region has 15 residues. CDR3 sequence: CASSRLAGNGNEQFF. CDR3 in DNA: TGTGCCAGCAGCCGACTAGCGGGAAATGGCAATGAGCAGTTCTTC. Together with reference TRBV7-2 and TRBJ2-1, the CDR3 gives the full variable domain: GAGVSQSPSNKVTEKGKDVELRCDPISGHTALYWYRQSLGQGLEFLIYFQGNSAPDKSGLPSDRFSAERTGGSVSTLTIQRTQQEDSAVYLCASSRLAGNGNEQFFGPGTRLTVL.

This clone was counted once. The chain employs TRBV7-8 and TRBJ2-1; D is undetermined. The CDR3 has 12 residues. CDR1 and CDR2 from the germline V gene are SGHVS and FQNEAQ. Trimming took off 0 bases at V and 8 bases at J, with 5 bases between the two ends. This CDR3 reads CASSLAYHEQFF. The CDR3 coding sequence is TGTGCCAGCAGCTTAGCGTACCATGAGCAGTTCTTC.

The chain employs TRBV6-6 and TRBJ2-1; TRBD2 aligns across 10 bases. Germline V gene sequence: CDR1 MNHNY, CDR2 SVGAGI (reference sequence). V trimming: 8 bases; J trimming: 6 bases; junction bases outside the gene matches: 4. The CDR3 is 13 residues long. Here the CDR3 DNA reads TGTGCCAGCGGGACTAGCGAACTCAATGAGCAGTTCTTC. As protein: CASGTSELNEQFF.

The gene calls are TRBV6-6 and TRBJ2-1, with TRBD2 matching 7 bases. The CDR3 totals 16 residues. From germline, CDR1 is MNHNY and CDR2 SVGAGI (reference sequence). The J segment lost 3 bases and the V segment lost 2 bases, leaving 7 bases of the junction unmatched. CDR3 in amino acids: CASSYGVSGIYNEQFF. The CDR3 DNA reads as TGTGCCAGCAGTTACGGTGTGAGCGGGATCTACAATGAGCAGTTCTTC.

The chain uses TRBV7-3 and TRBJ2-1, with 7 bases identical to TRBD2. CDR1 is SGHTA and CDR2 is FQGTGA in the germline V gene. V trimming: 2 bases; J trimming: 5 bases; junction bases outside the gene matches: 3. CDR3 size: 14 residues. The CDR3 bases are TGTGCCAGCAGCTTAGCGGGGGTGGACAATGAGCAGTTCTTC. Protein sequence: CASSLAGVDNEQFF.

The rearrangement uses TRBV7-2 and TRBJ1-1, with no clear D. The V gene's germline CDR1 is SGHTA and CDR2 FQGNSA. The CDR3 spans 14 residues. The V and J ends lost 1 base and 3 bases respectively, with 9 bases between them. CDR3 residues: CASSLVSLDTEAFF. CDR3 DNA sequence: TGTGCCAGCAGCTTAGTTTCCCTGGACACTGAAGCTTTCTTT.

CDR3 nucleotide sequence: TGTGCCAGCAGTCGGGACCGTATTCCCACTGAAGCTTTCTTT. Amino acid sequence: CASSRDRIPTEAFF. V and J are TRBV6-1 and TRBJ1-1, with TRBD1 as a possible D gene (5 bases). V was shortened by 5 bases and J by 4 bases, with 14 bases between the two germline ends. CDR3 length: 14 residues. CDR1 and CDR2 (germline): MNHNS, SASEGT.

The count of this clone is one. The J gene is TRBJ2-3, the V gene TRBV7-6; 12 nucleotides agree with TRBD2. CDR3 length: 16 residues. Losses at the gene ends were 3 bases for V and 8 bases for J; bases not matched to a gene: 9. Germline CDR1 reads SGHVS; CDR2 reads FNYEAQ. The CDR3 DNA reads as TGTGCCAGCAGCTTCCCTAGCGGGGGGGCACGGGGTACGCAGTATTTT. This codes for CASSFPSGGARGTQYF.

The rearrangement joins TRBV7-2 to TRBJ2-7, with TRBD2 matching over 8 bases. The CDR3 is 13 amino acids. Germline values: CDR1 SGHTA, CDR2 FQGNSA. The V segment lost 4 bases and the J segment 7 bases; nucleotides outside the gene matches: 6. CDR3 coding DNA: TGTGCCAGCAGCTCCGTAGCGGGGAGAGAGCAGTACTTC. This codes for CASSSVAGREQYF.

The V gene is TRBV5-1, the J gene TRBJ2-7, with D possibly being TRBD1 or TRBD2 (5 bases each). The V gene's germline CDR1 is SGHRS and CDR2 YFSETQ. V dropped 5 bases and J dropped 6 bases, with 24 bases sitting between them. CDR3 size: 16 residues. The CDR3 here is CASSRGLRALVGEQYF. Here the CDR3 DNA reads TGCGCCAGCAGTCGTGGACTCAGGGCGTTGGTCGGCGAGCAGTACTTC.

This rearrangement joins TRBV12-5 to TRBJ1-3; no clear D gene. V lost 6 bases to trimming and J lost 2 bases, with 5 bases between them. Germline assignment: CDR1 LGHNT and CDR2 FRNRAP. The CDR3 has 12 amino acids. The CDR3 sequence: CASGGTGNTIYF. In nucleotides, the CDR3 is TGTGCTAGTGGGGGGACTGGAAACACCATATATTTT.

CDR3 sequence: CASSSGQGVDTQYF. CDR3 coding DNA: TGCGCCAGCAGCTCGGGACAGGGGGTAGATACGCAGTATTTT. V usage is TRBV5-1 and J usage is TRBJ2-3; 11 positions match TRBD1. Losses at the gene ends were 3 bases for V and 5 bases for J; bases not matched to a gene: 2. Germline V lookup: CDR1 SGHRS, CDR2 YFSETQ. The CDR3 length is 14 residues.

In its sample, this clone was seen once. The CDR3 nucleotides are TGTGCCAGCAGCTCCAACGGGGAGTACGAGCAGTACTTC. This sequence encodes CASSSNGEYEQYF. This rearrangement joins TRBV11-3 to TRBJ2-7; possibly TRBD2 for D (5 bases). Trimming pared 4 bases from V and 4 bases from J, leaving 11 bases between. The germline gives CDR1 SGHNT, CDR2 YENEEA. This CDR3 comprises 13 residues.

The rearrangement joins TRBV28 to TRBJ2-7; maybe TRBD2 (5 bases). V was clipped by 6 bases and J by 2 bases, with 17 bases between them. The length of the CDR3 is 15 residues. CDR1 and CDR2 from the germline V gene are MDHEN and SYDVKM. The CDR3: CASSPSPGLPYEQYF. CDR3 in DNA: TGTGCCAGCAGCCCATCCCCGGGATTGCCCTACGAGCAGTACTTC.

The chain recombines TRBV5-1 with TRBJ2-1; 9 bases align to TRBD1. V was pared by 0 bases and J by 6 bases, with 4 bases of the junction left unmatched. The CDR3 is 15 residues long. The V gene's germline CDR1 is SGHRS and CDR2 YFSETQ. CDR3 amino acids: CASSLGAQGANEQFF. CDR3 sequence (DNA): TGCGCCAGCAGCTTGGGGGCACAGGGGGCCAATGAGCAGTTCTTC.

J is TRBJ1-4 and V is TRBV6-1; tentatively, D is TRBD1 (5 bases). CDR3 length equals 14 residues. Germline CDR1 is MNHNS and CDR2 is SASEGT. Trimming removed 7 bases at V and 5 bases at J, with 14 bases between. CDR3 protein: CASKAARENEKLFF. The CDR3 nucleotides read TGTGCCAGCAAGGCGGCCAGGGAGAATGAAAAACTGTTTTTT.

The chain couples TRBV6-5 to TRBJ2-7, with 7 bases lining up with TRBD1. Trimming at V came to 6 bases and at J to 6 bases, leaving 14 bases not matched to a gene. Per the germline V gene, CDR1 is MNHEY and CDR2 is SVGAGI. The CDR3 is made up of 15 amino acids. The CDR3 sequence: CASSLQGWTPSEQYF. For the CDR3, the DNA is TGTGCCAGCAGCTTACAGGGGTGGACGCCTTCCGAGCAGTACTTC.

The V gene is TRBV5-6, the J gene TRBJ1-5; D is perhaps TRBD1 (6 bases). The ends were cut back, 2 bases at V and 4 bases at J, with 13 bases in the middle. The germline V gene encodes CDR1 SGHDT and CDR2 YYEEEE. The CDR3 sequence is 15 residues long. The CDR3 DNA sequence: TGTGCCAGCAGCTTTTTCGACAGGTCTAATCAGCCCCAGCATTTT. Translated: CASSFFDRSNQPQHF.

This clone has only a few counts. V and J are TRBV23-1 and TRBJ1-5; D gene uncertain. TRBV23-1 is filed as an ORF, its function uncertain. The CDR3 contains 15 residues. V was pared by 0 bases and J by 2 bases, with 8 bases between. The CDR3 is CASSQSLEGNQPQHF. The CDR3 DNA reads as TGCGCCAGCAGTCAATCGTTGGAGGGCAATCAGCCCCAGCATTTT.

The rearrangement links TRBV2 to TRBJ2-1; TRBD1 aligns across 10 bases. The CDR3 totals 15 residues. The germline CDR1 and CDR2 sequences are SNHLY and FYNNEI. V gave up 6 bases and J gave up 6 bases; unmatched junction bases: 8. CDR3 protein: CASREDRGLSNEQFF. The CDR3 coding sequence is TGTGCCAGCAGGGAGGACAGGGGGTTATCCAATGAGCAGTTCTTC.

This rearrangement joins TRBV11-2 to TRBJ2-1; no reliable D call. The CDR3 is made up of 15 amino acids. The V and J ends lost 5 bases and 9 bases respectively, with 20 bases between them. From germline, CDR1 is SGHAT and CDR2 FQNNGV. The CDR3, as DNA: TGTGCCAGCAGCAACCTACTCGACCTGTTCAGTGAGCAGTTCTTC. This codes for CASSNLLDLFSEQFF.

This chain connects TRBV4-2 to TRBJ2-7, with 13 bases that match TRBD2. From germline, CDR1 is LGHNA and CDR2 YNFKEQ. V shed 5 bases and J 4 bases; nucleotides not matched to a gene: 11. CDR3 length: 17 amino acids. CDR3 sequence reads: CASSSWTSGSQPYEQYF. The CDR3 DNA sequence: TGTGCCAGCAGCTCGTGGACTAGCGGGAGCCAACCTTACGAGCAGTACTTC.

This rearrangement joins TRBV7-9 to TRBJ2-2; possibly TRBD1 or TRBD2 for D (6 bases each). This CDR3 spans 14 amino acids. Trimming cost V 5 bases and J 4 bases, with 11 bases left between them. Germline CDR1 SEHNR, CDR2 FQNEAQ (reference sequence). Here the CDR3 reads CASSLEGVTGELFF. DNA for the CDR3: TGTGCCAGCAGCCTGGAGGGGGTCACCGGGGAGCTGTTTTTT.

The J gene is TRBJ1-4, the V gene TRBV19; possible D gene TRBD1, 5 bases. CDR3 length equals 14 residues. Germline-derived CDR1 and CDR2 are LNHDA and SQIVND (reference sequence). V shed 6 bases and J shed 8 bases, with 16 bases lying between them. This CDR3 is CASSDSTLDEKLFF. The CDR3 DNA sequence: TGTGCCAGTAGCGACAGTACCTTGGACGAAAAACTGTTTTTT.

The chain carries TRBV19 and TRBJ2-3, with D perhaps being TRBD1 or TRBD2 (6 bases each). V shed 6 bases and J shed 3 bases, with 10 bases lying between them. The CDR3 totals 13 residues. CDR1 is LNHDA, CDR2 SQIVND, per germline (reference sequence). CDR3 sequence (DNA): TGTGCCAGTAGCTGGGGGGCTACAGATACGCAGTATTTT. Protein sequence: CASSWGATDTQYF.

The J gene is TRBJ1-2, the V gene TRBV6-5, with D possibly matching TRBD1 (5 bases). Per germline, CDR1 MNHEY and CDR2 SVGAGI. The germline V and J ends were trimmed by 0 bases and 8 bases, with 13 bases remaining between them. The CDR3 has 14 residues. This chain's CDR3 is CASSYSNGGDGYTF. Here the CDR3 DNA reads TGTGCCAGCAGTTACTCCAATGGCGGGGACGGCTACACCTTC.

The gene calls are TRBV7-2 and TRBJ1-5; D ambiguous. The V end lost 1 base, the J end lost 8 bases, and 15 bases lay between the germline ends. Germline CDR1 SGHTA, CDR2 FQGNSA. CDR3 length: 15 residues. CDR3 in DNA: TGTGCCAGCAGCTTAGAAGGCAGCTCCTGGGAGCCCCAGCATTTT. Its protein product is CASSLEGSSWEPQHF. The full variable domain, rest sourced from reference TRBV7-2 and TRBJ1-5, is GAGVSQSPSNKVTEKGKDVELRCDPISGHTALYWYRQSLGQGLEFLIYFQGNSAPDKSGLPSDRFSAERTGGSVSTLTIQRTQQEDSAVYLCASSLEGSSWEPQHFGDGTRLSIL.